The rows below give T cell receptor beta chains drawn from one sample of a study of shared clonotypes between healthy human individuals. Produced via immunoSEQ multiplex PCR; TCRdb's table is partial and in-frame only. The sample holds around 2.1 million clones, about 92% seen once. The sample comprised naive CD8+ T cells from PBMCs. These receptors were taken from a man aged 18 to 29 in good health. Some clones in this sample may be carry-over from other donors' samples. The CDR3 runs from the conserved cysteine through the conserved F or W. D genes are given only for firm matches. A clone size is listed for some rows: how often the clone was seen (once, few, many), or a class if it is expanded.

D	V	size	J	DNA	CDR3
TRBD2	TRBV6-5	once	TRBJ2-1	TGTGCCAGCAGCCAGATGCTAGCGGCCTGGAATGAGCAGTTCTTC	CASSQMLAAWNEQFF
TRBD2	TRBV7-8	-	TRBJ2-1	TGTGCCAGCAGCCGTACAGGGGTTGGGCTAGCGGGAGCCTACAATGAGCAGTTCTTC	CASSRTGVGLAGAYNEQFF
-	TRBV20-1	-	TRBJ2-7	TGCAGTGCTAGAGTTCACCACGAGCAGTACTTC	CSARVHHEQYF
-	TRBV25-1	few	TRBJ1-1	TGTGCCAGCAGTGGGAGGGGTTGGGCTGAAGCTTTCTTT	CASSGRGWAEAFF
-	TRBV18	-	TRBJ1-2	TGTGCCAGCTCCCCTCCCACAATTACACACTATGGCTACACCTTC	CASSPPTITHYGYTF
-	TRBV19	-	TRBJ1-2	TGTGCCAGTAGTATGGGTGGATGGGGTTTGGCCTTC	CASSMGGWGLAF
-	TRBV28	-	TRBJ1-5	TGTGCCAGCACCAAGCCCTCGACAGGCACTCAGCCCCAGCATTTT	CASTKPSTGTQPQHF
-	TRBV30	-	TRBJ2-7	TGTGCCTGGATCCAGCACCCCTACGAGCAGTACTTC	CAWIQHPYEQYF
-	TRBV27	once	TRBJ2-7	TGTGCCAGCAGTTTAGGAGCAGAGGGGAGCTCCTACGAGCAGTACTTC	CASSLGAEGSSYEQYF
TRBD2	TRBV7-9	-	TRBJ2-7	TGTGCCAGCAGCTTAAGTAGCGGGAGGTTCCTTAGCTCCTACGAGCAGTACTTC	CASSLSSGRFLSSYEQYF
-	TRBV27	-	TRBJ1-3	TGTGCCAACCCATCTACACGGGAGCCCTCTCGAGACACCATATATTTT	CANPSTREPSRDTIYF
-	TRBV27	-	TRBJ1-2	TGTGCCAGCAGTTTATCCGGTCGCTATGGCTACACCTTC	CASSLSGRYGYTF
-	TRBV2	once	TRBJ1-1	TGTGCCAGCAGTGAAGCGAGGGGTTATACAGGGCTCACTGAAGCTTTCTTT	CASSEARGYTGLTEAFF
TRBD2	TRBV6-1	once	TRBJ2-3	TGTGCCAGCAGGGGGGGGAAATACACAGATACGCAGTATTTT	CASRGGKYTDTQYF
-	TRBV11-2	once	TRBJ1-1	TGTGCCAGCAGCTTGTATGGGACGACCCACGGGGGTGGCACTGAAGCTTTCTTT	CASSLYGTTHGGGTEAFF
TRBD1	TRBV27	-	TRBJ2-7	TGTGCCAGCAGCAGAGGGACAGGGGAAGTGGTCTACGAGCAGTACTTC	CASSRGTGEVVYEQYF
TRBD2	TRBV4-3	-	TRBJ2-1	TGCGCCAGCAGCCAATTCTCTAGCGGGAGCCCTTACAATGAGCAGTTCTTC	CASSQFSSGSPYNEQFF
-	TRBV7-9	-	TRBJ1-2	TGTGCCAGCAGCTTAGTCATCGACGCTGCTAACTATGGCTACACCTTC	CASSLVIDAANYGYTF
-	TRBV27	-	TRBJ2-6	TGTGCCAGCAGTTTCCGGACCGTTAGCTCTGGGGCCAACGTCCTGACTTTC	CASSFRTVSSGANVLTF
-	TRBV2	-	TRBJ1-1	TGTGCCAGCAGTGACACCGGGACATACACTGAAGCTTTCTTT	CASSDTGTYTEAFF
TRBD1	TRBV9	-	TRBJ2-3	TGTGCCAGCAGCCTAAAAGGGACAGCGGTGGAAGATACGCAGTATTTT	CASSLKGTAVEDTQYF
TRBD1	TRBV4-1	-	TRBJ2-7	TGCGCCAGCAGCCAAACTCATAGGGGGCAGACCTACGAGCAGTACTTC	CASSQTHRGQTYEQYF
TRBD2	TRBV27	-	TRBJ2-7	TGTGCCAGCAGTTTTCTAGCGGGAGCCCACGAGCAGTACTTC	CASSFLAGAHEQYF
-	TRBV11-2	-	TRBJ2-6	TGTGCCAGCCGCGGTGGCTCTGGGGCCAACGTCCTGACTTTC	CASRGGSGANVLTF
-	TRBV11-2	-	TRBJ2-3	TGTGCCAGCAGCTTAAGGGGGAGGTCTAGCACAGATACGCAGTATTTT	CASSLRGRSSTDTQYF
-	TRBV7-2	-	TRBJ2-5	TGTGCCAGCAGCCCCGCCGAAGGGCAGGAGACCCAGTACTTC	CASSPAEGQETQYF
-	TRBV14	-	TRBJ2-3	TGTGCCAGCAGCCCCGGGGACTCTAGCACAGATACGCAGTATTTT	CASSPGDSSTDTQYF
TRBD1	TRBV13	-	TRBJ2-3	TGTGCCAGCGGACAGGACAGGGTACCAGATACGCAGTATTTT	CASGQDRVPDTQYF
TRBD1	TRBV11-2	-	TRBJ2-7	TGTGCCAGCAGCTCTAGCCATATTCTTCAGGGGGCCTCCTACGAGCAGTACTTC	CASSSSHILQGASYEQYF
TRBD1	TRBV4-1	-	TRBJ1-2	TGCGCCAGCAGCCAAGTTCAGGGGGCCGAGTATGGCTACACCTTC	CASSQVQGAEYGYTF
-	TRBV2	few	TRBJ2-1	TGTGCCAGCAGCGAGTACAATGAGCAGTTCTTC	CASSEYNEQFF
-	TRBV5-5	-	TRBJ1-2	TGTGCCAGCAGCTTGTCAGGGATGGGCTACACCTTC	CASSLSGMGYTF
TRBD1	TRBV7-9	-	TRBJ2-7	TGTGCCAGCAGCCCAGGGACAGCCGCCTACGAGCAGTACTTC	CASSPGTAAYEQYF
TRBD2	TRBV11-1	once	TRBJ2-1	TGTGCCAGCAGCTCCGCTAGCGGGAGTCGTTCCTACAATGAGCAGTTCTTC	CASSSASGSRSYNEQFF
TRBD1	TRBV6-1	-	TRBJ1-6	TGTGCCAGCAGTGAACCCGGGGACAGGGAAGGTGTTTCACCCCTCCACTTT	CASSEPGDREGVSPLHF
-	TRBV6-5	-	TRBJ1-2	TGTGCCAGCAGTTACCAGGGCCCCCCTTATGGCTACACCTTC	CASSYQGPPYGYTF
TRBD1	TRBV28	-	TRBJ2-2	TGTGCCAGCAGTGGACAGGGTGAAAAAAACACCGGGGAGCTGTTTTTT	CASSGQGEKNTGELFF
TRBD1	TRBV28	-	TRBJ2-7	TGTGCCAGCAGTTGGACAGGAGAGCGCGGACCCTACGAGCAGTACTTC	CASSWTGERGPYEQYF
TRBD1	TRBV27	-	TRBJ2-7	TGTGCCAGCGGGGCGTGTGTTAGGGACAGGGGCTACGAGCAGTACTTC	CASGACVRDRGYEQYF
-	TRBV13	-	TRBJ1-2	TGTGCCAGCAGCTCTCGCGGGACGGCCCCGCCGACCTTC	CASSSRGTAPPTF
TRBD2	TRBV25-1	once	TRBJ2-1	TGTGCCAGCAGTCCTCCTAGCGGCTACAATGAGCAGTTCTTC	CASSPPSGYNEQFF
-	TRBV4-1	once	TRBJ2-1	TGCGCCAGCAGCCAAGAAGAGGGAGTAGCAGACAATGAGCAGTTCTTC	CASSQEEGVADNEQFF
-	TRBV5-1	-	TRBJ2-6	TGCGCCAGCAGCTTGGACTACACTGGGGCCAACGTCCTGACTTTC	CASSLDYTGANVLTF
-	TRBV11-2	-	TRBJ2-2	TGTGCCAGCAGCTTAAGAGGGAAACAGGGCATTGATGGCGGGGAGCTGTTTTTT	CASSLRGKQGIDGGELFF
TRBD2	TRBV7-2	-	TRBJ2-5	TGTGCCAGCAGCTTAGAATGGACTAGCGGGAGGGCCAGGGAGACCCAGTACTTC	CASSLEWTSGRARETQYF
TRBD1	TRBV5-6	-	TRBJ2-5	TGTGCCAGCAGCTTGGGAGACAGGGCCCTGTACCAAGAGACCCAGTACTTC	CASSLGDRALYQETQYF
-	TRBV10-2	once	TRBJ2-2	TGCGCCAGCAGGGAGGACAGCGCGACCGGGGAGCTGTTTTTT	CASREDSATGELFF
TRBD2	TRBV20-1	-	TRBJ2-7	TGCAGTGCTATGTCGGGGACTAGCGAGTACTTC	CSAMSGTSEYF
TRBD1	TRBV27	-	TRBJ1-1	TGTGCCAGCAGCAACAGGGGGTTCGCTGAAGCTTTCTTT	CASSNRGFAEAFF
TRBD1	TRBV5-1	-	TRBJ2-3	TGCGCCAGCAGAGGGACAGTTTCTAGTATGGATACGCAGTATTTT	CASRGTVSSMDTQYF
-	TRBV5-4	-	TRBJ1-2	TGTGCCAGCAGCTTGAACAGAAACTATGGCTACACCTTC	CASSLNRNYGYTF
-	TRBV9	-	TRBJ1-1	TGTGCCAGCAGCCCAGGTGGGGACTTGGCGGCTTTCTTT	CASSPGGDLAAFF